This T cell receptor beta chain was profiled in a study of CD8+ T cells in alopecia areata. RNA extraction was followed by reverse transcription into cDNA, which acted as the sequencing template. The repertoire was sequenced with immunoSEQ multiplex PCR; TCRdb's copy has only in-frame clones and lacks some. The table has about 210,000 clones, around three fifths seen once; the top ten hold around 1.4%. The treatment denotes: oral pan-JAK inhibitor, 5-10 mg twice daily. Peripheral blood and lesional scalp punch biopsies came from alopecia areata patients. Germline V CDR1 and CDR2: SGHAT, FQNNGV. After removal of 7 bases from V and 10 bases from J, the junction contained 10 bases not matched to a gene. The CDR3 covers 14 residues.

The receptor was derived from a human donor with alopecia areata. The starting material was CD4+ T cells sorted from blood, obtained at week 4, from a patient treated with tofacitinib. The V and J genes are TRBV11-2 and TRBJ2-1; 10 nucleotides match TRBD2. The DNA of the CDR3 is TGTGCCAGCACCCAAGCGGGGGGGCCGCGGGAGCAGTTCTTC. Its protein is CASTQAGGPREQFF.